This T cell receptor beta chain was captured in a study of PD-1 blockade in classical Hodgkin lymphoma. Exposure to brentuximab vedotin varied, and each patient had relapsed following autologous stem cell transplantation. Classifying best responses yielded complete response, partial response or progressive disease. Study-level points and caveats: Before treatment, complete responders showed about the same diversity as newly diagnosed patients.

Using immunoSEQ multiplex PCR, the repertoire was profiled, and TCRdb retains in-frame clones only, with some absent. In the table there are roughly 38,000 clones, around 83% of which are singletons. Turning to this clone: As yet, its antigen is unknown.

CDR1 is SNHLY and CDR2 is FYNNEI in the germline V gene. V was cut by 8 bases and J by 6 bases, with 11 bases left in between. The CDR3 totals 12 residues. Material: peripheral blood mononuclear cells (PBMCs), obtained before the second cycle of nivolumab. The receptor's source is a human donor with classical Hodgkin lymphoma. This chain connects TRBV2 to TRBJ1-5; D is unclear. CDR3 protein: CASALKRQPQHF. CDR3 sequence (DNA): TGTGCCAGCGCCCTAAAGCGTCAGCCCCAGCATTTT. The entire variable domain, with the rest obtained from reference TRBV2 and TRBJ1-5, is as follows: EPEVTQTPSHQVTQMGQEVILRCVPISNHLYFYWYRQILGQKVEFLVSFYNNEISEKSEIFDDQFSVERPDGSNFTLKIRSTKLEDSAMYFCASALKRQPQHFGDGTRLSIL.